This TCR beta chain was recovered during a study of T cells in Graves' hyperthyroidism and ophthalmopathy. The wider study: At the time of initial diagnosis and before any treatment, peripheral blood was collected. Study findings and constraints: Blood samples included most of the expanded thyroid clonotypes exceeding 0.001.

This clonotype was counted at least ten times. Its antigen is not identified. Stability of Graves' hyperthyroidism was defined as absent ophthalmopathy progression within 18 months. It was 10 ml of fresh peripheral blood that supplied the PBMCs. Using RNA transcripts as the source, TCR beta CDR3 regions were amplified. The HTBI set primed first-round TCR CDR3 RT-PCR. TCRdb itself ran the multiplex PCR reads through MiXCR, one entry per CDR3 protein. The sample includes fewer than 110,000 distinct CDR3 sequences, 40% to 50% of them seen just once. The CDR3 has 17 amino acids. The germline CDR1 and CDR2 sequences are SGHRS and YFSETQ. The junction had 13 bases not matched to a gene; V was cut back by 4 bases and J by 7 bases.

Sequences were obtained from blood. This chain uses TRBV5-1 with TRBJ2-1; 11 bases line up with TRBD2. This receptor was taken from a man in his forties with Graves' hyperthyroidism. The CDR3 here is CASSLPVTSGSTNEQFF. In DNA form, the CDR3 reads TGCGCCAGCAGCCTACCAGTAACTAGCGGGAGTACTAATGAGCAGTTCTTC.